The 26 T cell receptor beta chains in this list originate from one sample, sequenced in a study of identical twins. TCRdb itself ran the 5' RACE reads through MiXCR, one entry per CDR3 protein. The sample holds 570,000 or so distinct CDR3 sequences; 9% to 10% are singletons and the top ten take roughly 3.2%. Separately, the same data were catalogued under a study of yellow fever vaccine responses in identical twins.

Sequencing input: PBMCs. The receptors originated from a woman aged 18-30 years in good health.

V is TRBV7-3 and J is TRBJ2-7, with 11 bases that match TRBD2. The CDR3 covers 15 residues. Germline-derived CDR1 and CDR2 are SGHTA and FQGTGA. V was pared by 5 bases and J by 3 bases, with 6 bases of the junction left unmatched. The CDR3 sequence is CASSDSGTSGYEQYF. DNA for the CDR3: TGTGCCAGCAGCGACTCCGGGACTAGCGGCTACGAGCAGTACTTC.

V usage is TRBV11-2 and J usage is TRBJ2-1; perhaps TRBD1 as D (5 bases). V lost 7 bases to trimming and J lost 0 bases, with 13 bases between them. Per the germline V gene, CDR1 is SGHAT and CDR2 is FQNNGV. The CDR3 is made up of 15 amino acids. The CDR3 reads CASNKGANSYNEQFF. The DNA for the CDR3 is TGTGCCAGCAACAAAGGGGCGAACTCCTACAATGAGCAGTTCTTC.

This clonotype has a handful of counts. The CDR3 coding sequence is TGCAGTGCCAACCAGGTGGTTGCAGAGACCCAGTACTTC. Residues: CSANQVVAETQYF. The chain employs TRBV20-1 and TRBJ2-5; D not resolved. The germline CDR1 and CDR2 sequences are DFQATT and SNEGSKA (reference sequence). With 6 bases removed from V and 4 bases from J, the gap between germline ends came to 15 bases. The CDR3 consists of 13 residues.

The gene calls are TRBV4-3 and TRBJ2-2, with 7 bases matching TRBD2. J lost 5 bases, V lost 0 bases, and 12 bases had no gene match. The CDR3 spans 18 residues. Germline CDR1 and CDR2: LGHNA and YSLEER. CDR3 DNA sequence: TGCGCCAGCAGCCAAGAAGTTTCGGCGGGAGTATCAACCGGGGAGCTGTTTTTT. It codes for CASSQEVSAGVSTGELFF.

This clonotype was counted many times. The chain has TRBV16 and TRBJ2-1; TRBD1 might be the D (7 bases). Germline CDR1 and CDR2: KGHSY and FQNENV. CDR3 length: 16 amino acids. The germline V and J ends were trimmed by 7 bases and 4 bases, with 20 bases remaining between them. The CDR3 protein is CASIGQGDFVYNEQFF. Written as DNA, the CDR3 is TGTGCCAGCATCGGGCAGGGGGACTTCGTATACAATGAGCAGTTCTTC. The variable domain in full, with the rest retrieved from reference TRBV16 and TRBJ2-1, is GEEVAQTPKHLVRGEGQKAKLYCAPIKGHSYVFWYQQVLKNEFKFLISFQNENVFDETGMPKERFSAKCLPNSPCSLEIQATKLEDSAVYFCASIGQGDFVYNEQFFGPGTRLTVL.

This clonotype was counted ten times or more. The chain is built from TRBV6-2 or TRBV6-3 and TRBJ2-4, with D unresolved. This CDR3 region has 14 residues. The V and J ends lost 2 bases and 9 bases respectively, with 14 bases between them. Germline loops: CDR1 MNHEY, CDR2 SVGEGT. The DNA of the CDR3 is TGTGCCAGCAGTTACGGGCTAGTTTGGGCCATTCAGTACTTC. It yields the protein CASSYGLVWAIQYF.

This clonotype was seen only a few times. The rearrangement joins TRBV11-1 to TRBJ2-2; D is ambiguous. V lost 1 base and J 7 bases, leaving 13 bases between the germline ends. The CDR3 runs to 15 residues. Germline assignment: CDR1 SGHAT and CDR2 FQDESV (reference sequence). Here the CDR3 DNA reads TGTGCCAGCAGCTTAGTATTGTCCGGGCTCGGGGAGCTGTTTTTT. It codes for CASSLVLSGLGELFF.

V and J are TRBV3-1 and TRBJ2-5; 10 bases line up with TRBD2. Germline CDR1 reads LGHDT; CDR2 reads YNNKEL (reference sequence). This CDR3 contains 19 residues. Trimming removed 2 bases from V and 5 bases from J; junction bases left unmatched: 17. This CDR3 is CASSQPPGLAGARYETQYF. In DNA form, the CDR3 reads TGTGCCAGCAGCCAACCCCCGGGCCTAGCGGGGGCGCGATATGAGACCCAGTACTTC.

This clonotype has a handful of counts. J is TRBJ2-1 and V is TRBV4-3, with 11 bases lining up with TRBD2. Per germline, CDR1 LGHNA and CDR2 YSLEER. V was clipped by 2 bases and J by 8 bases; unmatched bases: 8. The CDR3 is 16 amino acids. The CDR3 protein is CASSQYILAGVDEQFF. For the CDR3, the DNA is TGCGCCAGCAGCCAATATATACTAGCGGGAGTCGATGAGCAGTTCTTC.

This clonotype has at least ten counts. The chain has TRBV7-9 and TRBJ2-3, with D perhaps TRBD1 (6 bases). Trimming pared 4 bases from V and 0 bases from J, leaving 11 bases between. Germline V gene lookup returns CDR1 SEHNR and CDR2 FQNEAQ (reference sequence). CDR3 length: 15 residues. The CDR3, as DNA: TGTGCCAGCAGCTCAGGGGCTGTGAGCACAGATACGCAGTATTTT. Translation gives CASSSGAVSTDTQYF.

This clonotype was picked up a small number of times. The CDR3 protein is CASRTGQGPAEQYF. The CDR3 nucleotides are TGCGCCAGCAGGACGGGACAGGGGCCCGCCGAGCAGTACTTC. The V and J genes are TRBV5-1 and TRBJ2-7; 10 positions agree with TRBD1. Looked up from germline, CDR1 is SGHRS and CDR2 is YFSETQ. J was trimmed by 6 bases and V by 5 bases; bases with no gene match: 8. This CDR3 is built from 14 residues.

J is TRBJ2-6 and V is TRBV20-1; TRBD1 agrees at 9 bases. Germline CDR1 and CDR2: DFQATT and SNEGSKA (reference sequence). Trimming removed 4 bases from V and 0 bases from J; junction bases left unmatched: 13. CDR3 length equals 19 residues. The CDR3 DNA reads as TGCAGTGCTAAACGGGACAGGGTTCTGTCCGGCTCTGGGGCCAACGTCCTGACTTTC. Its protein is CSAKRDRVLSGSGANVLTF.

This chain links TRBV7-9 with TRBJ2-3; D tentatively fits TRBD1 or TRBD2 (5 bases each). The CDR3 totals 15 residues. The V gene's germline CDR1 is SEHNR and CDR2 FQNEAQ (reference sequence). V was clipped by 5 bases and J by 0 bases, with 12 bases between them. The CDR3 DNA follows: TGTGCCAGCAGCAACGGGGCCCTTAGCACAGATACGCAGTATTTT. It specifies CASSNGALSTDTQYF.

V gene TRBV7-2 combines with J gene TRBJ2-7; D remains ambiguous. Germline V gene lookup returns CDR1 SGHTA and CDR2 FQGNSA. The CDR3 sequence is 16 residues long. Trimming cost V 5 bases and J 3 bases, with 20 bases left between them. For the CDR3, the DNA is TGTGCCAGCAGCCCCAGAGTCGGAAGTCACATCTACGAGCAGTACTTC. Protein: CASSPRVGSHIYEQYF.

In its sample, this clonotype was seen many times. The V gene is TRBV28, the J gene TRBJ2-7; possible D gene TRBD2, 6 bases. Germline loops: CDR1 MDHEN, CDR2 SYDVKM. There are 14 residues in the CDR3. Trimming removed 6 bases from V and 2 bases from J, with 14 bases in between. CDR3 sequence: CASSNRLDPYEQYF. The DNA of the CDR3 is TGTGCCAGCAGCAATAGACTAGACCCCTACGAGCAGTACTTC.

This chain joins TRBV7-9 and TRBJ2-1; D might be TRBD1 (6 bases). Germline V gives CDR1 SEHNR, CDR2 FQNEAQ (reference sequence). The CDR3 runs to 16 residues. V shed 2 bases and J shed 0 bases, with 11 bases lying between them. The CDR3, as DNA: TGTGCCAGCAGCTTATGGGCAGGGGACTCCTACAATGAGCAGTTCTTC. Its protein is CASSLWAGDSYNEQFF.

This clonotype was observed many times. The rearrangement links TRBV13 to TRBJ1-5; D call uncertain. Germline V lookup: CDR1 PRHDT, CDR2 FYEKMQ (reference sequence). V was clipped by 2 bases and J by 0 bases, with 5 bases between them. This CDR3 comprises 14 residues. The CDR3 coding sequence is TGTGCCAGCAGCTTACGAAGTAGCAATCAGCCCCAGCATTTT. Encoded protein: CASSLRSSNQPQHF.

This clonotype came up a few times. The V gene is TRBV27, the J gene TRBJ2-1; unclear D gene. V lost 0 bases to trimming and J lost 9 bases, with 9 bases between them. Germline CDR1 reads MNHEY; CDR2 reads SMNVEV (reference sequence). The CDR3 length is 13 residues. In DNA, the CDR3 is TGTGCCAGCAGTTTATCCGGCGAAGTTGAGCAGTTCTTC. Its translation: CASSLSGEVEQFF.

This clonotype was found a few times. The genes are TRBV20-1 and TRBJ2-3; TRBD1 agrees at 8 bases. CDR3 size: 16 residues. Germline V gives CDR1 DFQATT, CDR2 SNEGSKA (reference sequence). The V segment lost 2 bases and the J segment 3 bases; nucleotides outside the gene matches: 10. The DNA of the CDR3 is TGCAGTGCTAGAAGGGTCTGGGGACAGGCGACAGATACGCAGTATTTT. Residues: CSARRVWGQATDTQYF.

The CDR3 sequence is CASSWKTGDTQYF. The CDR3 nucleotides are TGTGCCAGCAGCTGGAAGACTGGAGATACGCAGTATTTT. The chain combines TRBV7-2 with TRBJ2-3; D call uncertain. This CDR3 spans 13 amino acids. The germline V and J ends were trimmed by 4 bases and 5 bases, with 10 bases remaining between them. Germline-derived CDR1 and CDR2 are SGHTA and FQGNSA.

This chain joins TRBV20-1 and TRBJ2-5; TRBD2 is a possible D gene (6 bases). CDR1 is DFQATT, CDR2 SNEGSKA, per germline (reference sequence). The CDR3 loop spans 13 amino acids. V was cut by 2 bases and J by 4 bases, with 11 bases left in between. The CDR3 coding sequence is TGCAGTGCTAGAAACTCCGGGGGAGAGACCCAGTACTTC. Translation gives CSARNSGGETQYF.

The genes are TRBV11-2 and TRBJ2-5, with TRBD2 matching over 11 bases. The CDR3 runs to 18 residues. Germline V gene sequence: CDR1 SGHAT, CDR2 FQNNGV. Unmatched junction bases numbered 7, after V lost 1 base and J lost 0 bases. The CDR3 protein is CASSLGGASGRYQETQYF. For the CDR3, the DNA is TGTGCCAGCAGCTTAGGGGGGGCTAGCGGGAGGTACCAAGAGACCCAGTACTTC.

This clonotype has a handful of counts. This rearrangement joins TRBV7-9 to TRBJ2-5, with 8 bases that match TRBD1. The CDR3 is 15 amino acids. V lost 4 bases, J lost 5 bases, and 9 bases stayed unmatched. CDR1 is SEHNR, CDR2 FQNEAQ, per germline (reference sequence). The CDR3 is CASSSPDRGRETQYF. CDR3 DNA: TGTGCCAGCAGCTCCCCCGACAGGGGAAGGGAGACCCAGTACTTC.

This clonotype has only a few counts. This chain joins TRBV3-1 and TRBJ2-1; the D is unclear. The CDR3 is made up of 12 amino acids. CDR1 is LGHDT, CDR2 YNNKEL, per germline (reference sequence). V was shortened by 0 bases and J by 11 bases, with 8 bases between the two germline ends. The chain's CDR3 is CASSQDERQQFF. In DNA, the CDR3 is TGTGCCAGCAGCCAAGATGAGAGACAGCAGTTCTTC.

Many counts were recorded for this clonotype. The chain is built from TRBV5-1 and TRBJ2-1; possibly TRBD2 for D (6 bases). Trimming pared 0 bases from V and 0 bases from J, leaving 10 bases between. CDR3 length equals 16 residues. Germline V gives CDR1 SGHRS, CDR2 YFSETQ. CDR3 region: CASSLASESSYNEQFF. CDR3 in DNA: TGCGCCAGCAGCTTGGCTAGCGAGAGCTCCTACAATGAGCAGTTCTTC.

This clonotype showed up many times. The gene calls are TRBV6-1 and TRBJ1-6, with D hard to call. CDR1 and CDR2 from the germline V gene are MNHNS and SASEGT. Trimming took off 4 bases at V and 5 bases at J, with 15 bases between the two ends. The length of the CDR3 is 16 residues. In DNA, the CDR3 is TGTGCCAGCAGTGGCCGCCCTGGGAAAGATAATTCACCCCTCCACTTT. Its protein product is CASSGRPGKDNSPLHF.